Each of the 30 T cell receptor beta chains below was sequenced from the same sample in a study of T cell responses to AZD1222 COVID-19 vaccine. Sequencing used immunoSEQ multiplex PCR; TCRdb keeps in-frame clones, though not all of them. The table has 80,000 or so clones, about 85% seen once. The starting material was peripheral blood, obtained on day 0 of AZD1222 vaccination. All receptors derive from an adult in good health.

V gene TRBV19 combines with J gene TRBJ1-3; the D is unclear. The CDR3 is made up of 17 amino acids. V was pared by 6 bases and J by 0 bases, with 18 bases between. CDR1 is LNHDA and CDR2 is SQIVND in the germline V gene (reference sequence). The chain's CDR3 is CASSPLRLLGSGNTIYF. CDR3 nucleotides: TGTGCCAGTAGCCCACTGAGACTCCTCGGCTCTGGAAACACCATATATTTT. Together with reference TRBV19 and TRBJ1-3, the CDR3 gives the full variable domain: DGGITQSPKYLFRKEGQNVTLSCEQNLNHDAMYWYRQDPGQGLRLIYYSQIVNDFQKGDIAEGYSVSREKKESFPLTVTSAQKNPTAFYLCASSPLRLLGSGNTIYFGEGSWLTVV.

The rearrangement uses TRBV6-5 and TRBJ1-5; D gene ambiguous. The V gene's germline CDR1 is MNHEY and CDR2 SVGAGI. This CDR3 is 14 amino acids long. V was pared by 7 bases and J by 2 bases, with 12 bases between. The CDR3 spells CASTPMAGNQPQHF. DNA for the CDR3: TGTGCCAGCACTCCCATGGCGGGCAATCAGCCCCAGCATTTT.

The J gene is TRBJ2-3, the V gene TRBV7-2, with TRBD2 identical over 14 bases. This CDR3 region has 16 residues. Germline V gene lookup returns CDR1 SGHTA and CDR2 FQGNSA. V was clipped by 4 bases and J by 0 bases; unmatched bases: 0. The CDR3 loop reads CASSWTSGRSTDTQYF. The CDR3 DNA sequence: TGTGCCAGCAGCTGGACTAGCGGGAGGAGCACAGATACGCAGTATTTT.

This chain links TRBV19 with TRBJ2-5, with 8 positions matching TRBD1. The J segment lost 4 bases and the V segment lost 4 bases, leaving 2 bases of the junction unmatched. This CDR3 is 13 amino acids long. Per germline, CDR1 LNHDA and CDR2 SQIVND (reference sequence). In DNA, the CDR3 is TGTGCCAGTAGTACCGACAGGGGAGAGACCCAGTACTTC. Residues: CASSTDRGETQYF.

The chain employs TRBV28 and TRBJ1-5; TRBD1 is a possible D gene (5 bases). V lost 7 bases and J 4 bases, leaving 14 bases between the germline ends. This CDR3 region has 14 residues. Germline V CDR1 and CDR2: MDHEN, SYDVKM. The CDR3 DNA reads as TGTGCCAGCAACCCTCAGGGACGGAATCAGCCCCAGCATTTT. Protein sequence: CASNPQGRNQPQHF.

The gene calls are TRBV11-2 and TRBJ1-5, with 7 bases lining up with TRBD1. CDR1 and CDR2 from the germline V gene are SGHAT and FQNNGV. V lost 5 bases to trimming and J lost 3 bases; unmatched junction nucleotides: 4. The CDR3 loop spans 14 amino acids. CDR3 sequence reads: CASSLGTVNQPQHF. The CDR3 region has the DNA TGTGCCAGCAGCCTCGGGACAGTCAATCAGCCCCAGCATTTT.

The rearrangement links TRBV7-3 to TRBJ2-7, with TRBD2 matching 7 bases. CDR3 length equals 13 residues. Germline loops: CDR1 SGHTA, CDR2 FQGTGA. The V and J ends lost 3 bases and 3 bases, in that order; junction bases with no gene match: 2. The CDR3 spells CASSLSSGYEQYF. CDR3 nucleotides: TGTGCCAGCAGCTTGTCTAGCGGCTACGAGCAGTACTTC.

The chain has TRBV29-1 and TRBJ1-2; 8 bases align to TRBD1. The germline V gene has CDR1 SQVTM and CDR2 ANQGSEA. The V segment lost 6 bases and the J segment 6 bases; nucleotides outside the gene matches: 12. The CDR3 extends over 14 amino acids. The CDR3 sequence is CSVERQGWTDGYTF. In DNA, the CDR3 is TGCAGCGTCGAGAGACAGGGGTGGACGGATGGCTACACCTTC.

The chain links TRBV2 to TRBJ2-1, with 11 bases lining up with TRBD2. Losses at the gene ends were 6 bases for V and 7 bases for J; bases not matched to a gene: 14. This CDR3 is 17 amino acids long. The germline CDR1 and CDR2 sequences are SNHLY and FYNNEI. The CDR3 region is CASRELRTGTSGNEQFF. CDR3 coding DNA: TGTGCCAGCAGAGAACTTCGAACCGGGACTAGCGGAAATGAGCAGTTCTTC.

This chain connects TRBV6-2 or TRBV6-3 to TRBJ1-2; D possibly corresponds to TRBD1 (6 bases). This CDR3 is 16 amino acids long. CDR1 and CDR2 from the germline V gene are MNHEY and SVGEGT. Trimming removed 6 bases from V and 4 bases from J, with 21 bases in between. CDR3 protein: CASSPIRQDLPYGYTF. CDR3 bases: TGTGCCAGCAGCCCCATTCGACAGGACCTCCCCTATGGCTACACCTTC.

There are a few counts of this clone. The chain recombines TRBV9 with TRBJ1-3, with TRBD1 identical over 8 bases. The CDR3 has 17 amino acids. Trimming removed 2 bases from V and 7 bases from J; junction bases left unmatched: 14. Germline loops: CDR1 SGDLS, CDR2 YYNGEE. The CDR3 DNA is TGTGCCAGCAGCGTCGCGGGACAGGCCATGGGGGGGAACACCATATATTTT. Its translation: CASSVAGQAMGGNTIYF. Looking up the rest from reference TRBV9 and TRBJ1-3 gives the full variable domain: DSGVTQTPKHLITATGQRVTLRCSPRSGDLSVYWYQQSLDQGLQFLIQYYNGEERAKGNILERFSAQQFPDLHSELNLSSLELGDSALYFCASSVAGQAMGGNTIYFGEGSWLTVV.

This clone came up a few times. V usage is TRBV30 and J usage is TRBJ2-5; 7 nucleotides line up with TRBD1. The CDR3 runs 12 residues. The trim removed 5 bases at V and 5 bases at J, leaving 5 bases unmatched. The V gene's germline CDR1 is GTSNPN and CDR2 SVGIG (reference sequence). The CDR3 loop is CAWDRDQETQYF. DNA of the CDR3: TGTGCCTGGGACAGGGATCAGGAGACCCAGTACTTC. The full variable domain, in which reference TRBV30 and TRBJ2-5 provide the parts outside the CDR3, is SQTIHQWPATLVQPVGSPLSLECTVEGTSNPNLYWYRQAAGRGLQLLFYSVGIGQISSEVPQNLSASRPQDRQFILSSKKLLLSDSGFYLCAWDRDQETQYFGPGTRLLVL.

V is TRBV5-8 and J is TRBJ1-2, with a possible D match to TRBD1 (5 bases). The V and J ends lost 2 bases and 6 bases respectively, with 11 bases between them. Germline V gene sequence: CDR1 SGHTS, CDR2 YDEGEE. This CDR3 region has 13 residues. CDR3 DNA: TGTGCCAGCAGCTTCGCAGGGAATGATGGCTACACCTTC. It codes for CASSFAGNDGYTF.

CDR3 sequence reads: CASSLRGGLNTGELFF. The CDR3 DNA reads as TGTGCCAGCAGCTTAAGGGGGGGACTAAACACCGGGGAGCTGTTTTTT. The chain is built from TRBV11-3 and TRBJ2-2, with D perhaps TRBD2 (7 bases). This CDR3 is 16 amino acids long. Looked up from germline, CDR1 is SGHNT and CDR2 is YENEEA. V dropped 2 bases and J dropped 2 bases, with 12 bases sitting between them.

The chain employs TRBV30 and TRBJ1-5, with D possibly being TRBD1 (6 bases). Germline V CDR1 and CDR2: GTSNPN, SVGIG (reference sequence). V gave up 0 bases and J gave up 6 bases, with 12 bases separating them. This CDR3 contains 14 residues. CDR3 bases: TGTGCCTGGAGTGTGGGGGGGGCCCGTCAGCCCCAGCATTTT. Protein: CAWSVGGARQPQHF.

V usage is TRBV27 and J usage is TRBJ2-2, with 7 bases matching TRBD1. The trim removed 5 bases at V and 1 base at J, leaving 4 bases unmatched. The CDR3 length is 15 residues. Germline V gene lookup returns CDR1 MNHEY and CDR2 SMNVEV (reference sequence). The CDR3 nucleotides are TGTGCCAGCAGTACGAGGACAGGGAACACCGGGGAGCTGTTTTTT. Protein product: CASSTRTGNTGELFF.

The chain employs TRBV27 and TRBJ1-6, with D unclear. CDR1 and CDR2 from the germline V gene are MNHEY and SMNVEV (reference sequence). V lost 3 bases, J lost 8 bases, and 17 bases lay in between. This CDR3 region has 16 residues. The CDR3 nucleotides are TGTGCCAGCAGTTTCGCAGGTGCAACGAGCGATTCACCCCTCCACTTT. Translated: CASSFAGATSDSPLHF.

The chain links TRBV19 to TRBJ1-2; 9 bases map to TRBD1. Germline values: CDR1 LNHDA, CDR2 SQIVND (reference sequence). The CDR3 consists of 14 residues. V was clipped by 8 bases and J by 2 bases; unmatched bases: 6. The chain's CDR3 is CASRGTGLNYGYTF. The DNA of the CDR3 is TGTGCCAGTCGCGGGACAGGGCTAAACTATGGCTACACCTTC.

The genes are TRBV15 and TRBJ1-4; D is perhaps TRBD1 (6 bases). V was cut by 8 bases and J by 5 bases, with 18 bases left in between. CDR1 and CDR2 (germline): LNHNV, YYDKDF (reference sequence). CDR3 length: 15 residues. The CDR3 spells CATSRGGTGNEKLFF. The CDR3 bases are TGTGCCACCTCGAGGGGGGGCACAGGCAATGAAAAACTGTTTTTT. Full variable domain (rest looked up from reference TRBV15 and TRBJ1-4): DAMVIQNPRYQVTQFGKPVTLSCSQTLNHNVMYWYQQKSSQAPKLLFHYYDKDFNNEADTPDNFQSRRPNTSFCFLDIRSPGLGDTAMYLCATSRGGTGNEKLFFGSGTQLSVL.

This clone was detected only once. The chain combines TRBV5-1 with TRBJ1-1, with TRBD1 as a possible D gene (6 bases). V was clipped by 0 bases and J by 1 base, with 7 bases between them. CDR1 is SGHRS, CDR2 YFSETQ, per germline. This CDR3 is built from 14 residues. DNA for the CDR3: TGCGCCAGCAGCTTGGGGACAGCGAACACTGAAGCTTTCTTT. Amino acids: CASSLGTANTEAFF. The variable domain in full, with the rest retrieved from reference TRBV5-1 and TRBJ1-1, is KAGVTQTPRYLIKTRGQQVTLSCSPISGHRSVSWYQQTPGQGLQFLFEYFSETQRNKGNFPGRFSGRQFSNSRSEMNVSTLELGDSALYLCASSLGTANTEAFFGQGTRLTVV.

CDR3 coding DNA: TGTGCCAGCAGCAGAGGGCAGACTAATTCACCCCTCCACTTT. It translates to CASSRGQTNSPLHF. This chain uses TRBV28 with TRBJ1-6, with D uncertain. V was pared by 6 bases and J by 6 bases, with 12 bases between. In germline, CDR1 is MDHEN, CDR2 SYDVKM. The CDR3 consists of 14 residues.

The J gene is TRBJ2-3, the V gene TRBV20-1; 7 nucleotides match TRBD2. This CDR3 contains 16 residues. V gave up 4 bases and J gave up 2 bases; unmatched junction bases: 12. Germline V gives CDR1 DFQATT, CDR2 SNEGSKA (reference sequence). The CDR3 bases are TGCAGTGCTACTGACGGCCAGCGGGGCTACACAGATACGCAGTATTTT. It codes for CSATDGQRGYTDTQYF.

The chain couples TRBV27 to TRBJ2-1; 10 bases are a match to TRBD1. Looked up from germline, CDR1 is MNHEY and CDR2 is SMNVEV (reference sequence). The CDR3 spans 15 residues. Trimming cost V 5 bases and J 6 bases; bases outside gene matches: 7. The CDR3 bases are TGTGCCAGCAGTCGGGGGACAGGGGTTGGCAATGAGCAGTTCTTC. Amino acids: CASSRGTGVGNEQFF.

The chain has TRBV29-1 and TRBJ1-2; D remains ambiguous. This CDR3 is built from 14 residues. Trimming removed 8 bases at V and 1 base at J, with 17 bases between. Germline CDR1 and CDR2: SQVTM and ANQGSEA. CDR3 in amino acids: CSFLEQSLNYGYTF. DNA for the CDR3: TGCAGCTTCCTCGAACAGTCTCTTAACTATGGCTACACCTTC.

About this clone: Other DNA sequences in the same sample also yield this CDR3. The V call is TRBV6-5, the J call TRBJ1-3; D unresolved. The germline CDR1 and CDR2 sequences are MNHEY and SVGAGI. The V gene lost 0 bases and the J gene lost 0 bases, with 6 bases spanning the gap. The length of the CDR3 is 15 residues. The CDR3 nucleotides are TGTGCCAGCAGTTACTCCGGCGGCTCTGGAAACACCATATATTTT. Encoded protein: CASSYSGGSGNTIYF.

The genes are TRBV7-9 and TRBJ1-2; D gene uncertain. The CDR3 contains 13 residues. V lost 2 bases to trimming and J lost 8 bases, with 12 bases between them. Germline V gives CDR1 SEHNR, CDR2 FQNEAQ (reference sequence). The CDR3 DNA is TGTGCCAGCAGCTTAACAGCTCTGGGGGGCTACACCTTC. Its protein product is CASSLTALGGYTF.

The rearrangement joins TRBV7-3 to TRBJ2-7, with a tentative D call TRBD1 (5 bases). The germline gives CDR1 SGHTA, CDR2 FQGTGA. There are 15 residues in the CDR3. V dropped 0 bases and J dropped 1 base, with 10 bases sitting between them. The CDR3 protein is CASSLTPDTSYEQYF. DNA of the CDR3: TGTGCCAGCAGCTTAACCCCGGACACTTCCTACGAGCAGTACTTC.

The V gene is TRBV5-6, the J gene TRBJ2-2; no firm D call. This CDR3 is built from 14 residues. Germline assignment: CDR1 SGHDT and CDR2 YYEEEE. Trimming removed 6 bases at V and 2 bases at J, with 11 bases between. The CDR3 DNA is TGTGCCAGCACCCGTACAGTTAACACCGGGGAGCTGTTTTTT. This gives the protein CASTRTVNTGELFF.

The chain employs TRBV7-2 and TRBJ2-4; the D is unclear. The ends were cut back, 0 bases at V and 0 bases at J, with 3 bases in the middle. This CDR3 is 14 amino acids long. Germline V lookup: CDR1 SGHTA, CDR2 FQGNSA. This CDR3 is CASSLAVAKNIQYF. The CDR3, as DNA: TGTGCCAGCAGCTTAGCGGTAGCCAAAAACATTCAGTACTTC.

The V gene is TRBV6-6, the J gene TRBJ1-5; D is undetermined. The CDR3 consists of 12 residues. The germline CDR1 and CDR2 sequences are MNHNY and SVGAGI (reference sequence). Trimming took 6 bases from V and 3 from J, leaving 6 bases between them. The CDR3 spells CASRTVNQPQHF. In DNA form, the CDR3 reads TGTGCCAGCAGGACGGTCAATCAGCCCCAGCATTTT.